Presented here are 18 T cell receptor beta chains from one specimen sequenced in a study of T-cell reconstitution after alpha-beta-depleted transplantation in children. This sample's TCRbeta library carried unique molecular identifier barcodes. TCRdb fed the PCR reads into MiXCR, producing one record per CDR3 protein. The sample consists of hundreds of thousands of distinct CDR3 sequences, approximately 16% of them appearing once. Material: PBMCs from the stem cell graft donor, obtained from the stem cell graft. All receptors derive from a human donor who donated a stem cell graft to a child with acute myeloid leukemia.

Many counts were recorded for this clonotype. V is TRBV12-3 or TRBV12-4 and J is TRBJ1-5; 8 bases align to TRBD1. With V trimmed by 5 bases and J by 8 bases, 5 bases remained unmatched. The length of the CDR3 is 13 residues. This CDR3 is CASSLDRGEPQHF. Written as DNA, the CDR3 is TGTGCCAGCAGTCTCGACAGGGGTGAGCCCCAGCATTTT.

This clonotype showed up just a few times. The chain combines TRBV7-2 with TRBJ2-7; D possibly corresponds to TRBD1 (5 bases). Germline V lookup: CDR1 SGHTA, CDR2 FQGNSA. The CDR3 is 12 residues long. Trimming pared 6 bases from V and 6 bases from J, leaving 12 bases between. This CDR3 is CASSSTAFEQYF. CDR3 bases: TGTGCCAGCAGTTCGACAGCTTTCGAGCAGTACTTC.

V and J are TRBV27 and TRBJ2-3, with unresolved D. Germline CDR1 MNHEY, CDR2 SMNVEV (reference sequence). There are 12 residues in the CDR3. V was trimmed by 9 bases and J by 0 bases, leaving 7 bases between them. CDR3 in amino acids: CARDSSTDTQYF. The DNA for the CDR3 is TGTGCCAGAGACTCTAGCACAGATACGCAGTATTTT.

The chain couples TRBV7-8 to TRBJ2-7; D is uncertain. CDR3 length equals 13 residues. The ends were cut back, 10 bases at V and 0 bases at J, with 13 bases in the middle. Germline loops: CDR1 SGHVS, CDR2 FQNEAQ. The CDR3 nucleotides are TGTGCCACCAGGTCCTCGAGCTCCTACGAGCAGTACTTC. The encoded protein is CATRSSSSYEQYF.

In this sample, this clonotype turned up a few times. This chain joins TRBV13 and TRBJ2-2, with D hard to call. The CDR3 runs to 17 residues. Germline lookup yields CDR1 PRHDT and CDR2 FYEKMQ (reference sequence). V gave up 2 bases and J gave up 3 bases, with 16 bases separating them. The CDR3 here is CASSLRLLQGHTGELFF. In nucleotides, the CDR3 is TGTGCCAGCAGCTTACGGTTGCTCCAAGGGCACACCGGGGAGCTGTTTTTT.

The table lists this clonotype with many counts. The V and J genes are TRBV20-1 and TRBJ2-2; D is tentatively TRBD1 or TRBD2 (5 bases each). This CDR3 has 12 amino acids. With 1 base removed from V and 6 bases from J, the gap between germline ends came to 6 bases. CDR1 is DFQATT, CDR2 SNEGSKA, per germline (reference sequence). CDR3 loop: CSARGDAGELFF. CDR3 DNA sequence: TGCAGTGCTAGAGGGGACGCCGGGGAGCTGTTTTTT.

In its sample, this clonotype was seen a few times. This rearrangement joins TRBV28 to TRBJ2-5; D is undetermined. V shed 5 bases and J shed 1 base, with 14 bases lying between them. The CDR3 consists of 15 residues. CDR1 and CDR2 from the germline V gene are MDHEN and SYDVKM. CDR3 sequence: CASSRASGPQETQYF. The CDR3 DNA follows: TGTGCCAGCAGTCGCGCTTCCGGGCCCCAAGAGACCCAGTACTTC.

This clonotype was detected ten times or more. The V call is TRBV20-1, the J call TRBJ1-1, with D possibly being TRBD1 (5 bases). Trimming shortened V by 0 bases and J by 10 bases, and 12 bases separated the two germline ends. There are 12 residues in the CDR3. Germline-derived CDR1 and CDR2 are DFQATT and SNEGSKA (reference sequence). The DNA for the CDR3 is TGCAGTGCTAGAGAGGCAGGGACCTTAGCTTTCTTT. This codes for CSAREAGTLAFF.

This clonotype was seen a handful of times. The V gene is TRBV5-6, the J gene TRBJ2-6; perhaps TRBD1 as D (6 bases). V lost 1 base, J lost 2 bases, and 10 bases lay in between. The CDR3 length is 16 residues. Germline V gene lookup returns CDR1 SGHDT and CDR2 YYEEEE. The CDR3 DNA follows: TGTGCCAGCAGCTTGACCTCAGGGGCTGGGGCCAACGTCCTGACTTTC. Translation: CASSLTSGAGANVLTF. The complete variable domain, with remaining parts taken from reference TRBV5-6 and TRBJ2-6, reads DAGVTQSPTHLIKTRGQQVTLRCSPKSGHDTVSWYQQALGQGPQFIFQYYEEEERQRGNFPDRFSGHQFPNYSSELNVNALLLGDSALYLCASSLTSGAGANVLTFGAGSRLTVL.

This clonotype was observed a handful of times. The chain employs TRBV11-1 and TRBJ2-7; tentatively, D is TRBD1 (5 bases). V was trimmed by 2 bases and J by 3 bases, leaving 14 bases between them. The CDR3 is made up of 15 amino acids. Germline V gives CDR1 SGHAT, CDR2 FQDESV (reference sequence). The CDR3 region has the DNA TGTGCCAGCAGCTTACGGCAGGGCGTGGTCTACGAGCAGTACTTC. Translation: CASSLRQGVVYEQYF.

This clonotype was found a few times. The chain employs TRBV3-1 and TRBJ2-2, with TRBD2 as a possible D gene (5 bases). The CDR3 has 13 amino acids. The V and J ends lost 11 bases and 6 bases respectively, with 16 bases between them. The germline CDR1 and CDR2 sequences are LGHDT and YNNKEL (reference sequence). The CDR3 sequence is CAAGFRGSGELFF. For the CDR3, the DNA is TGTGCCGCCGGATTTCGGGGTTCCGGGGAGCTGTTTTTT.

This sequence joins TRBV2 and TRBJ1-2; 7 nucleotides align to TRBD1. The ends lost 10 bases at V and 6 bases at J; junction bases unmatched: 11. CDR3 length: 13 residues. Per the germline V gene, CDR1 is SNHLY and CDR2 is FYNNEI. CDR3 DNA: TGTGCCATCCTTGGAGGGGGCGACGATGGCTACACCTTC. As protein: CAILGGGDDGYTF.

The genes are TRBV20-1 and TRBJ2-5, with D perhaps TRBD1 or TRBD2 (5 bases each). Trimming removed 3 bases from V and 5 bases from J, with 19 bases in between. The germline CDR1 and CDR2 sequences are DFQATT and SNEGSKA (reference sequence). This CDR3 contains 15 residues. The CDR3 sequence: CSASWGSGREETQYF. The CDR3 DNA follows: TGCAGTGCTAGTTGGGGGAGCGGCCGAGAGGAGACCCAGTACTTC.

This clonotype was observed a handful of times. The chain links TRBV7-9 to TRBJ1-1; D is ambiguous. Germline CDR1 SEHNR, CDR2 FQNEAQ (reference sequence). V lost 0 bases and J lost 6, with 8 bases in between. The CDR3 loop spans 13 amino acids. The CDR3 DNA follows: TGTGCCAGCAGCTTAGCGCTAGAGGCTGAAGCTTTCTTT. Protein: CASSLALEAEAFF.

The CDR3 sequence is CASSRPGLAGSVETQYF. Here the CDR3 DNA reads TGTGCCAGCAGCCGCCCCGGACTAGCGGGATCCGTAGAGACCCAGTACTTC. This chain uses TRBV5-5 with TRBJ2-5; 12 nucleotides align to TRBD2. Germline V gives CDR1 SGHKS, CDR2 YYEKEE (reference sequence). This CDR3 has 17 residues. The ends lost 4 bases at V and 4 bases at J; junction bases unmatched: 11.

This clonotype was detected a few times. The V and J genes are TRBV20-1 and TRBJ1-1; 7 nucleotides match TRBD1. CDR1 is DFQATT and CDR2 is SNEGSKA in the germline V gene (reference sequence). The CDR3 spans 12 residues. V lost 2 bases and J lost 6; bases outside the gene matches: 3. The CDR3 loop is CSARKGQAEAFF. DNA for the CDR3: TGCAGTGCTAGAAAAGGACAGGCTGAAGCTTTCTTT.

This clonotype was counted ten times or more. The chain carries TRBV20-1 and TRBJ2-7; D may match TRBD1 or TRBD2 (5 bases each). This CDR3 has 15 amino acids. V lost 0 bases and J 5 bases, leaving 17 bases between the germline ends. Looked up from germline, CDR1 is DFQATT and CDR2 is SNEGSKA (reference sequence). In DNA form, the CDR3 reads TGCAGTGCTAGAGATTCGGAAGGGACCGGAGACGAGCAGTACGTC. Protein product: CSARDSEGTGDEQYV.

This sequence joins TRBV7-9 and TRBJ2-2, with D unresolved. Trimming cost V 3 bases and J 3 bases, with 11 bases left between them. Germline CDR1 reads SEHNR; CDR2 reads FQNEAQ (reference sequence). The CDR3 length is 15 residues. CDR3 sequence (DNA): TGTGCCAGCAGCTTGGGTGGGATCGACACCGGGGAGCTGTTTTTT. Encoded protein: CASSLGGIDTGELFF.